Listed below are T cell receptor beta chains from one sample, sequenced in a study of cytotoxic CD8 clonotypes in ibrutinib-treated CLL. Repertoires were generated with immunoSEQ multiplex PCR, while TCRdb's copy carries only in-frame clones and drops some. In the table there are under 150,000 clones, approximately 90% of which are singletons. Sequences were derived from PBMCs, sampled after 12 months of ibrutinib treatment. The receptors stem from a human donor with chronic lymphocytic leukemia. Each CDR3 is given without its conserved first and last residue. Fields, in order: V gene, J gene, D gene, CDR3 protein. D genes are given only for firm matches.

v_gene: TRBV18; j_gene: TRBJ1-4; d_gene: -; CDR3aa: ASSPGNAGAGEKLF
v_gene: TRBV7-9; j_gene: TRBJ2-5; d_gene: TRBD2; CDR3aa: ASSLIRGEETQY
v_gene: TRBV15; j_gene: TRBJ1-2; d_gene: -; CDR3aa: ATSRDLGSNYGYT
v_gene: TRBV19; j_gene: TRBJ1-2; d_gene: -; CDR3aa: ASSYLGQNYGYT
v_gene: TRBV7-9; j_gene: TRBJ1-1; d_gene: TRBD1; CDR3aa: ASSLDGQGGTEAF
v_gene: TRBV7-2; j_gene: TRBJ2-3; d_gene: -; CDR3aa: ASSPIEGGLTDTQY
v_gene: TRBV29-1; j_gene: TRBJ2-5; d_gene: TRBD2; CDR3aa: SVASPGLAGEQETQY
v_gene: TRBV7-9; j_gene: TRBJ2-4; d_gene: -; CDR3aa: ASSPHPRAKNIQY
v_gene: TRBV28; j_gene: TRBJ2-1; d_gene: -; CDR3aa: ASDPNEQF
v_gene: TRBV25-1; j_gene: TRBJ1-4; d_gene: -; CDR3aa: ASSEYRSGLMDEKLF
v_gene: TRBV6-6; j_gene: TRBJ2-5; d_gene: -; CDR3aa: ASSFPVLGDRETQY
v_gene: TRBV27; j_gene: TRBJ2-2; d_gene: TRBD2; CDR3aa: ASSVAGGSAGELF
v_gene: TRBV6-6; j_gene: TRBJ1-1; d_gene: -; CDR3aa: ASRPFDKPTEAF
v_gene: TRBV7-2; j_gene: TRBJ1-5; d_gene: -; CDR3aa: ASSLPYSNQPQH
v_gene: TRBV20-1; j_gene: TRBJ1-2; d_gene: -; CDR3aa: SAAQDYGYT
v_gene: TRBV9; j_gene: TRBJ2-3; d_gene: -; CDR3aa: ASSVELFADTQY
v_gene: TRBV14; j_gene: TRBJ2-7; d_gene: TRBD1; CDR3aa: ASSQVTGGLPYEQY
v_gene: TRBV29-1; j_gene: TRBJ1-2; d_gene: -; CDR3aa: SAYHTSYYGYT
v_gene: TRBV7-9; j_gene: TRBJ1-2; d_gene: -; CDR3aa: ASQTFQGGSGYT
v_gene: TRBV4-2; j_gene: TRBJ2-3; d_gene: -; CDR3aa: ASSQDGGDTDTQY
v_gene: TRBV7-3; j_gene: TRBJ1-1; d_gene: -; CDR3aa: ASSLGVGMNTEAF
v_gene: TRBV27; j_gene: TRBJ2-7; d_gene: TRBD1; CDR3aa: ASSLTTDDRAGHEQY
v_gene: TRBV5-1; j_gene: TRBJ2-3; d_gene: -; CDR3aa: ASSPTIADTQY
v_gene: TRBV5-1; j_gene: TRBJ2-5; d_gene: -; CDR3aa: ASARNEGETQY
v_gene: TRBV7-9; j_gene: TRBJ2-3; d_gene: TRBD2; CDR3aa: ASSLSAGGPGGRDTQY
v_gene: TRBV30; j_gene: TRBJ2-7; d_gene: -; CDR3aa: ALGPAYEQY
v_gene: TRBV30; j_gene: TRBJ2-7; d_gene: TRBD1; CDR3aa: AWSAQRDRGPYEQY
v_gene: TRBV5-1; j_gene: TRBJ1-1; d_gene: TRBD1; CDR3aa: ASSLTGAVGEAF
v_gene: TRBV29-1; j_gene: TRBJ2-3; d_gene: -; CDR3aa: SVRGGSGGPDTQY
v_gene: TRBV28; j_gene: TRBJ2-7; d_gene: -; CDR3aa: ASSYPGTVNYEQY
v_gene: TRBV19; j_gene: TRBJ1-1; d_gene: TRBD1; CDR3aa: ASKTGGSEAF
v_gene: TRBV6-4; j_gene: TRBJ2-2; d_gene: TRBD2; CDR3aa: ASSDGAGVTSNTGELF
v_gene: TRBV7-2; j_gene: TRBJ2-3; d_gene: TRBD2; CDR3aa: ASSLASGSVTDTQY
v_gene: TRBV30; j_gene: TRBJ1-5; d_gene: -; CDR3aa: AWSVPGQPQH
v_gene: TRBV27; j_gene: TRBJ2-7; d_gene: -; CDR3aa: ASSHRRGHEQY
v_gene: TRBV4-3; j_gene: TRBJ1-2; d_gene: -; CDR3aa: ASSPQGDYGYT
v_gene: TRBV18; j_gene: TRBJ1-4; d_gene: TRBD1; CDR3aa: ASSYDRALEKLF
v_gene: TRBV28; j_gene: TRBJ1-2; d_gene: -; CDR3aa: ASSLVAGVNYGYT
v_gene: TRBV7-9; j_gene: TRBJ1-4; d_gene: TRBD1; CDR3aa: ASSHRDRDEKLF
v_gene: TRBV7-9; j_gene: TRBJ2-3; d_gene: TRBD2; CDR3aa: ASSQPGLAGGRQY
v_gene: TRBV5-5; j_gene: TRBJ2-5; d_gene: TRBD1; CDR3aa: ASSSGQIQETQY
v_gene: TRBV19; j_gene: TRBJ2-2; d_gene: TRBD1; CDR3aa: ASSSGDRGFTGELF
v_gene: TRBV19; j_gene: TRBJ1-2; d_gene: -; CDR3aa: ASSSDRQQANYGYT
v_gene: TRBV29-1; j_gene: TRBJ2-7; d_gene: TRBD1; CDR3aa: SVTGQGTEQY
v_gene: TRBV19; j_gene: TRBJ2-1; d_gene: TRBD1; CDR3aa: ASSNRDRGAFGEF
v_gene: TRBV11-2; j_gene: TRBJ2-5; d_gene: TRBD2; CDR3aa: ASSLGTGLAGAETQY
v_gene: TRBV6-6; j_gene: TRBJ2-1; d_gene: -; CDR3aa: ASSYATRNSYNEQF
v_gene: TRBV5-1; j_gene: TRBJ1-4; d_gene: TRBD1; CDR3aa: ASSRDSLFEGLF
v_gene: TRBV4-2; j_gene: TRBJ2-1; d_gene: TRBD2; CDR3aa: ASSQDLWEGYNEQF
v_gene: TRBV15; j_gene: TRBJ2-7; d_gene: -; CDR3aa: ATSRGLNDYEQY
v_gene: TRBV19; j_gene: TRBJ2-3; d_gene: -; CDR3aa: ASSIVSALAGGDTQY
v_gene: TRBV6-4; j_gene: TRBJ2-1; d_gene: TRBD1; CDR3aa: ASSEQGSKGEQF
v_gene: TRBV7-3; j_gene: TRBJ2-3; d_gene: TRBD2; CDR3aa: ASSLTSGGTDTQY